The 5 T cell receptor beta chains reported below all come from one sample, sequenced in a study of T cell repertoires in cytomegalovirus infection. MiXCR, applied by TCRdb to the reads, yields one record per CDR3 protein. The sample contains about half a million distinct CDR3 sequences, roughly a third of which appear only once. Their recognized antigens are unknown. The sequencing used cultured PBMCs, collected from culture after CMV antigen stimulation. These receptors were taken from a human donor in good health (CMV status not recorded). Some clones in this sample may be carry-over from other donors' samples.

The chain recombines TRBV28 with TRBJ2-7, with no clear D. In germline, CDR1 is MDHEN, CDR2 SYDVKM. The CDR3 loop spans 14 amino acids. V gave up 2 bases and J gave up 1 base, with 9 bases separating them. This chain's CDR3 is CASSLDFRSYEQYF. The CDR3 DNA sequence: TGTGCCAGCAGTTTAGACTTTAGGTCCTACGAGCAGTACTTC.

Many counts were recorded for this clonotype. This rearrangement joins TRBV7-2 to TRBJ2-3, with 7 positions matching TRBD2. J gave up 0 bases and V 6 bases, and 3 bases lay outside the gene matches. The CDR3 has 14 residues. Germline lookup yields CDR1 SGHTA and CDR2 FQGNSA. The CDR3 region is CASSFSGSTDTQYF. The CDR3, as DNA: TGTGCCAGCAGTTTTAGCGGGAGCACAGATACGCAGTATTTT.

The gene calls are TRBV28 and TRBJ1-2; D may be TRBD1 (5 bases). Germline V lookup: CDR1 MDHEN, CDR2 SYDVKM. Trimming took off 4 bases at V and 8 bases at J, with 20 bases between the two ends. There are 15 residues in the CDR3. The CDR3 reads CASSSWWQGERGYTF. The CDR3 nucleotides read TGTGCCAGCAGTTCCTGGTGGCAGGGAGAGAGGGGCTACACCTTC.

The count of this clonotype is one. The chain combines TRBV11-2 with TRBJ1-1; D ambiguous. CDR3 length equals 13 residues. CDR1 is SGHAT, CDR2 FQNNGV, per germline. V was clipped by 0 bases and J by 4 bases, with 6 bases between them. The CDR3 loop is CASSLELGTEAFF. The CDR3 coding sequence is TGTGCCAGCAGCTTAGAACTGGGCACTGAAGCTTTCTTT.

In this sample, this clonotype turned up a few times. This sequence joins TRBV7-2 and TRBJ2-3; D unresolved. The CDR3 sequence is 14 residues long. Trimming stripped 1 base from V and 6 bases from J, with 11 bases between. CDR1 SGHTA and CDR2 FQGNSA come from the germline V gene. This CDR3 is CASSLDPLPDTQYF. The CDR3 DNA is TGTGCCAGCAGCTTAGACCCTCTCCCGGATACGCAGTATTTT.